A selection of T cell receptor beta chains follows, all from one sample in a study of CD8+CD57+ T cells in acquired aplastic anemia. TCRdb re-derived calls from the reads in MiXCR, one entry per CDR3 protein. The data contain more than 150,000 distinct CDR3 sequences, around half of them seen just once; the ten biggest clones take up about 2.9%. Sequencing used sorted CD4+, CD8+, or CD8+CD57+ T cells (not recorded which) from PBMCs. The receptor source for this set is a human donor with aplastic anemia. Each CDR3 is given with its conserved first and last residue. The D gene is left open where the match is weak. Only part of the rows carry a size: once, few, many, or a class if the clone is expanded.

v_call	j_call	d_call	clone_size	cdr3_length	cdr3_nt	cdr3_aa
TRBV15	TRBJ2-3	TRBD1	many	14	TGTGCCACCAGCAATACAGGGGTTTCAGGTACGCAGTATTTT	CATSNTGVSGTQYF
TRBV2	TRBJ1-1	TRBD1	.	15	TGTGCCAGCAGTGAAGGACAGGGACCGAACACTGAAGCTTTCTTT	CASSEGQGPNTEAFF
TRBV24-1	TRBJ1-4	.	.	14	TGTGCCACCAGTGATGGGTCGTCCAATGAAAAACTGTTTTTT	CATSDGSSNEKLFF
TRBV2	TRBJ2-1	.	few	13	TGTGCCAGCAGTGCCTTTCTTGACAATGAGCAGTTCTTC	CASSAFLDNEQFF
TRBV12-3/TRBV12-4	TRBJ1-5	.	many	16	TGTGCCAGCAGCCCGTTGGGGGCTAACAAAGATCAGCCCCAGCATTTT	CASSPLGANKDQPQHF
TRBV3-1	TRBJ1-2	.	many	15	TGTGCCAGCAGCCAAGTCGGTTCGGGGACCGGGGGCTACACCTTC	CASSQVGSGTGGYTF
TRBV10-1	TRBJ2-1	TRBD2	many	15	TGCGCCAGCAACCAACTAGCGGGGTCGAGGAATGAGCAGTTCTTC	CASNQLAGSRNEQFF
TRBV2	TRBJ1-6	.	medium-sized	15	TGTGCCAGCAGAAACCCAGGGATTGCGGATTCACCCCTCCACTTT	CASRNPGIADSPLHF
TRBV29-1	TRBJ2-1	.	many	13	TGCAGCGTGGACTCGAGCTCCTACAATGAGCAGTTCTTC	CSVDSSSYNEQFF
TRBV7-2	TRBJ1-2	.	.	12	TGTGCCAGCAGCTTAGCCAGGCTTGGCTACACCTTC	CASSLARLGYTF
TRBV3-1	TRBJ2-7	TRBD1	many	14	TGTGCCAGCAGCCCCCGACAGGGGGTCGACGAGCAGTACTTC	CASSPRQGVDEQYF
TRBV20-1	TRBJ2-7	TRBD1	few	14	TGCAGTGCTAGATCCGGGACAGGGATTTACGAGCAGTACTTC	CSARSGTGIYEQYF
TRBV6-1	TRBJ2-3	.	many	14	TGTGCCAGCAGTACATGGGACAGCACAGATACGCAGTATTTT	CASSTWDSTDTQYF
TRBV4-3	TRBJ1-6	TRBD1	many	14	TGCGCCAGCAGATGGGACAGGGGGAATTCACCCCTCCACTTT	CASRWDRGNSPLHF
TRBV7-9	TRBJ1-1	TRBD1	once	15	TGTGCCAGCAGCCTCCGGGGGGCAGGGGGCACTGAAGCTTTCTTT	CASSLRGAGGTEAFF
TRBV10-3	TRBJ2-1	TRBD2	.	12	TGTGCCATCAGCTCTAGCGGGGGGGCCTCTTTCTTC	CAISSSGGASFF
TRBV11-1	TRBJ1-2	TRBD1	.	18	TGTGCCAGCAGCTCTCATCGCGGAGGGGACAGGGGAGTCTATGGCTACACCTTC	CASSSHRGGDRGVYGYTF
TRBV7-3	TRBJ2-3	TRBD2	.	16	TGTGCCAGCAGCGTAGAGAGCGGGGGGGGCACAGATACGCAGTATTTT	CASSVESGGGTDTQYF
TRBV7-2	TRBJ2-3	.	.	14	TGTGCCAGCAGCTTAGACAGGGTGGCAGATACGCAGTATTTT	CASSLDRVADTQYF
TRBV7-2	TRBJ2-3	.	many	15	TGTGCCAGCAGCCCTTCCCACAGGGTAACAGATACGCAGTATTTT	CASSPSHRVTDTQYF
TRBV7-3	TRBJ2-2	TRBD2	many	19	TGTGCCAGCAGCTTAACCTGGGACCGGACTAGCGGCGGCACCGGGGAGCTGTTTTTT	CASSLTWDRTSGGTGELFF
TRBV10-3	TRBJ2-7	TRBD2	.	14	TGTGCCATCAGGCCGACTAGCGGCTCCTACGAGCAGTACTTC	CAIRPTSGSYEQYF
TRBV7-3	TRBJ2-3	.	many	12	TGTGCCAGCAGCCCCCCCGCAGATACGCAGTATTTT	CASSPPADTQYF
TRBV15	TRBJ1-5	.	.	13	TGTGCCACCAGCAGAAAAGCGGGTCAGCCCCAGCATTTT	CATSRKAGQPQHF
TRBV6-1	TRBJ2-3	.	many	14	TGTGCCAGCCGGGACGTACTAAGCACAGATACGCAGTATTTT	CASRDVLSTDTQYF
TRBV4-1	TRBJ1-2	.	many	15	TGCGCCAGCAGCCAAGAAAACCCGATGCGCTATGGCTACACCTTC	CASSQENPMRYGYTF
TRBV10-3	TRBJ1-2	TRBD1	few	12	TGTGCCCTCAGTGGGACAGGCTATGGCTACACCTTC	CALSGTGYGYTF
TRBV9	TRBJ1-2	.	many	14	TGTGCCAGCAGCGTAGTTGATGATGGCTATGGCTACACCTTC	CASSVVDDGYGYTF
TRBV19	TRBJ1-5	.	many	16	TGTGCCAGTAGTCGAGGACAGTGGAATAGCAATCAGCCCCAGCATTTT	CASSRGQWNSNQPQHF
TRBV29-1	TRBJ2-5	TRBD1	many	13	TGCAGCGTTTTAGACAGGGTGAGGGAGACCCAGTACTTC	CSVLDRVRETQYF
TRBV5-1	TRBJ1-1	TRBD1	many	15	TGCGCCAGCAGTCGGACAGGGCGCGGGAACACTGAAGCTTTCTTT	CASSRTGRGNTEAFF
TRBV15	TRBJ1-2	.	many	14	TGTGCCACCAGCTCGCTCCAGGGGATCAACGGCTACACCTTC	CATSSLQGINGYTF
TRBV6-2/TRBV6-3	TRBJ1-2	.	.	14	TGTGCCATCAGTTACTCGGCGGACAGCGGTGGCTACGCCTTC	CAISYSADSGGYAF
TRBV20-1	TRBJ2-7	TRBD2	many	15	TGCAGTGCTAGTAAAGGACTAGCGGTAGCCTACGAGCAGTACTTC	CSASKGLAVAYEQYF
TRBV5-6	TRBJ1-5	.	.	17	TGTGCCAGCAGCTTGGCCAAGGAGGCAAGGGGCAATCAGCCCCAGCATTTT	CASSLAKEARGNQPQHF
TRBV27	TRBJ1-1	.	many	15	TGTGCCAGCAGTTCCCACCTCGGGGTGGGCACTGAAGCTTTCTTT	CASSSHLGVGTEAFF
TRBV7-6	TRBJ2-5	TRBD2	.	16	TGCGCCAGCAGCTTAAGGCCTAGCGGGAGTGGGGAGACCCGGTACTTC	CASSLRPSGSGETRYF
TRBV29-1	TRBJ1-1	TRBD1	many	14	TGCAGCGTTGGGACCGGGACAGGGGGGTCTGAAGCTTTCTTT	CSVGTGTGGSEAFF
TRBV29-1	TRBJ1-1	TRBD1	.	15	TGCAGCGTTCAGGGTACCGGGACAGGGGGGTCTGAAGCTTTCTTT	CSVQGTGTGGSEAFF
TRBV20-1	TRBJ2-3	.	many	16	TGCAGTGCTAGTTACAATCTGGGAATACCAACAGATACGCAGTATTTT	CSASYNLGIPTDTQYF
TRBV29-1	TRBJ2-7	.	.	13	TGCAGCGTTGAACTAGGACGGAGCTACGAGCAGTACTTC	CSVELGRSYEQYF
TRBV6-1	TRBJ1-1	.	many	15	TGTGCCAGCACCGCGCAGGAACTCAAAGGCGCTGAAGCTTTCTTT	CASTAQELKGAEAFF
TRBV5-1	TRBJ1-1	.	.	16	TGCGCCAGCAGCTTGACGAGGGGCATACCGGACACTGAAGCTTTCTTT	CASSLTRGIPDTEAFF
TRBV19	TRBJ2-1	.	.	15	TGTGCCAGTAGTATGGGGGGCGCGGGGTACAATGAGCAGTTCTTC	CASSMGGAGYNEQFF
TRBV6-1	TRBJ2-3	TRBD2	.	16	TGTGCCAGCATTCCCGGGACTAGCGGGGGCACAGATACGCAGTATTTT	CASIPGTSGGTDTQYF
TRBV2	TRBJ1-2	.	.	13	TGTGCCAGCAGGGGGGACGCAGGCTATGGCTACACCTTC	CASRGDAGYGYTF
TRBV12-3/TRBV12-4	TRBJ2-5	.	.	13	TGTGCCAGCTTAGGGCAGCTGCAAGAGACCCAGTACTTC	CASLGQLQETQYF
TRBV9	TRBJ2-5	.	once	13	TGTGCCAGCAGCGTAGACCAGGGGGAGACCCAGTACTTC	CASSVDQGETQYF
TRBV6-1	TRBJ2-5	.	many	14	TGTGCCAGCAGTGATGGGGGGTTCCAAGAGACCCAGTACTTC	CASSDGGFQETQYF
TRBV20-1	TRBJ2-7	TRBD2	.	14	TGCAGTGCGTTACTAGCGGGGAGTTCCTACGAGCAGTACTTC	CSALLAGSSYEQYF
TRBV24-1	TRBJ2-7	.	.	13	TGTGCCACCAGTGATTTGTGGTCGGACGAGCAGTACTTC	CATSDLWSDEQYF
TRBV10-3	TRBJ1-1	TRBD1	few	13	TGTGCCATCAGGCATCCGGGACAGCTTGAAGCTTTCTTT	CAIRHPGQLEAFF
TRBV19	TRBJ1-1	.	many	14	TGTGCCAGTAGTACGATTTACGGGGTCACTGAAGCTTTCTTT	CASSTIYGVTEAFF
TRBV20-1	TRBJ2-7	.	.	14	TGCAGTGCTGCCGGCGGGCCAACCGCCTACGAGCAGTACTTC	CSAAGGPTAYEQYF
TRBV7-9	TRBJ1-2	.	.	12	TGTGCCAGCAGCTTAGAGGGCTATGGCTACACCTTC	CASSLEGYGYTF
TRBV10-3	TRBJ2-2	TRBD1	.	14	TGTGCCATAAGGACAGGGCTTAACACCGGGGAGCTGTTTTTT	CAIRTGLNTGELFF
TRBV12-3/TRBV12-4	TRBJ1-1	.	many	15	TGTGCCAGCAGTGTCCAACTACCCGTTCTCAATGGGGCTTTCTTT	CASSVQLPVLNGAFF
TRBV4-2	TRBJ1-2	.	medium-sized	14	TGTGCCAGCAGCCAAGAGGCCAGAAACTATGGCTACACCTTC	CASSQEARNYGYTF
TRBV6-1	TRBJ1-5	.	many	15	TGTGCCAGCAGTGAATCTCCCGGAGGCAATCAGCCCCAGCATTTT	CASSESPGGNQPQHF